The entry that follows covers one TCR beta chain sequence. The source of the sample is a study of blood T cell repertoires in COVID-19. Study context: Sites across the United States, Italy and Spain contributed samples from acute and convalescent COVID-19. Sources were T cells, B-cell-depleted T cells, or PBMCs; the material itself was cDNA or gDNA.

The CDR3 runs 13 residues. V lost 5 bases to trimming and J lost 0 bases, with 5 bases between them. Per the study methods: Reference gene primer amplification in the assay estimated nucleated cell counts. Libraries were prepared by immunoSEQ multiplex PCR; TCRdb keeps only in-frame clonotypes and omits some of them. That table is the source of V, J and clone size, and D and trimming were worked out from the DNA. The table has approximately 130,000 clones, roughly 80% seen once. The source is a human donor in a cohort sampled during active COVID-19. The chain uses TRBV12-3 or TRBV12-4 and TRBJ1-5; D remains unclear. The sample comprised peripheral blood. The CDR3 nucleotides are TGTGCCAGCAGTCGGGGTAGCAATCAGCCCCAGCATTTT. It encodes CASSRGSNQPQHF.